This T cell receptor beta chain appears in the sequencing data of a study of identical twins listed by TCRdb under 2016. A note on the overall study: To test whether fetal clonotypes persist, the study used deep sequencing on TCR alpha and beta repertoires from monozygotic twins, unrelated adults of various ages, and cord blood. To rule out contamination, replicate twin experiments were performed at different times with different library preparation protocols. The paper's findings and limits, for the study overall: Compared with coincidental sharing between unrelated individuals, an excess of low generation-probability sequences was observed among out-of-frame TCR alpha sequences shared between twins. Recombination models systematically underestimated out-of-frame TCR alpha sharing in monozygotic twins but agreed with sharing between unrelated individuals. Excess twin sharing in beta out-of-frame sequences was weaker because fewer shared sequences lowered the signal-to-noise ratio. Invariant T cells such as MAIT and iNKT could partly confound zero-insertion analyses, though diverse VJ usage argued against this for most clonotypes. Because the same donors could not be followed over many years, the conclusions relied on cross-sectional statistical analysis. Fewer insertions were carried by abundant cord blood beta clonotypes; a weaker similar trend was observed in young adult naive repertoires, while no such trend was observed in memory repertoires.

Every donor in the study was a healthy Caucasian. The twin cohort consisted of three pairs of female monozygotic twins, all aged about 18 to 29 years. CD4+ and CD8+ T cell populations were isolated with positive isolation kits from Invitrogen. The library was produced with 5' RACE. Reads for this sample came from an Illumina HiSeq 2000. A universal primer binding site was introduced by template switching, and a unique molecular identifier was present in the final cDNA, enabling accurate counting of TCR cDNA molecules. Specific primers in the conserved constant-segment region were used to synthesize first-strand cDNA for the TCR alpha and beta chains. Each cDNA library was double barcoded, with a SMART-Mk sample barcode plus Illumina barcodes, to control for contamination. TruSeq adapter sequences, together with Illumina sample barcodes, were added in two successive PCR steps. TCR alpha and beta cDNA libraries were sequenced on the Illumina HiSeq platform with custom primers. Per the original workflow: Unique molecular identifiers were extracted from raw reads with MiGEC, and CDR3 positions were determined with MiXCR. For each individual, recombination models were inferred using an EM algorithm with the repgenHMM and IGoR tools. Shared clonotypes were analyzed with the tcR package in R, and sharing was normalized by the product of cloneset sizes. Out-of-frame nonproductive sequences were analyzed to study raw recombination free of thymic and clonal selection effects. The public reads were run again by TCRdb, first through fastp at Q25 and then through MiXCR, and only productive beta chains were kept. Each entry merges the rows of one CDR3 protein and shows their most common DNA and genes. The V and J calls and clone size come from TCRdb's table, not from the authors' own analysis. The sample table shows about 250,000 distinct CDR3 sequences, and about 8.9% are seen once. Less than 4% of the sample goes to the ten largest clones.

The germline V gene provides CDR1 MGHDK and CDR2 SYGVNS. Counted from cysteine to phenylalanine, this CDR3 has 15 amino acids. The only DNA kept is the CDR3, 45 bases in frame from the first base. For this chain, trimming is 8 bases at the V end and 0 bases at the J end, and the number of junction bases without a gene match is 4. This clonotype was observed many times. The clone's antigen remains unknown. The sample holds no much larger clone one base away, and base qualities are not on file. Another study also made use of these data, one on yellow fever vaccine responses in identical twins. The second study, in turn, reports: According to the authors, the vaccine-induced T cell response in identical twins seemed to be partly convergent and partly specific to each individual. Focusing on identical twins, the study followed the T cell clones that responded to the vaccine, and did so with precision.

The source material was CD8+ T cells sorted from blood. The sequence joins TRBV25-1 to TRBJ2-1; TRBD2 lines up with 10 middle nucleotides. This sequence was found in a woman aged 18 to 35 in good health. The CDR3 in this case is CASGASGSSYNEQFF. The nucleotide sequence is given as TGTGCCAGCGGAGCTAGCGGGAGCTCCTACAATGAGCAGTTCTTC.